This T cell receptor beta chain is drawn from a study of T cells in Graves' hyperthyroidism and ophthalmopathy. General observations from the study: In the analysis, a 13 V-J model separated ophthalmopathy from stable hyperthyroidism.

At least ten counts were recorded for this clonotype. No antigen is known for it. RNA transcripts provided the source from which TCR beta CDR3 regions were amplified. The primer set for the first-round RT-PCR of the TCR CDR3 was HTBI. TCRdb independently ran MiXCR on the multiplex PCR reads; one entry per CDR3 protein. In the table there are some 350,000 distinct CDR3 sequences, 12% to 15% of which are singletons. This receptor was identified in a woman aged 40-49 years with Graves' ophthalmopathy. Sequencing was carried out using blood.

The CDR3 DNA is TGTGCCAGCAGCTCCGACACGGGCTATGGCTACACCTTC. Translation gives CASSSDTGYGYTF. The chain joins TRBV12-3 or TRBV12-4 to TRBJ1-2; D uncertain. V was clipped by 6 bases and J by 4 bases, with 12 bases between them. The CDR3 sequence is 13 residues long.